This T cell receptor (beta chain) originates from a study of blood T cell repertoires in COVID-19. Overall study: T cells, B-cell-depleted T cells, or PBMCs supplied cDNA or gDNA.

Original processing methods: Reference gene primer amplification in the assay estimated nucleated cell counts. The method was immunoSEQ multiplex PCR; TCRdb's version includes in-frame clones alone and lacks a portion of them. Clonal size and the V and J genes are those of that table, whereas D and trimming came from the DNA. This table holds 450,000 to 600,000 clones, about nine tenths found once. Germline loops: CDR1 SGHTS, CDR2 YDEGEE. V was pared by 2 bases and J by 0 bases, with 12 bases between. The CDR3 runs to 17 residues. Resolution of symptoms, clearance, or two negative PCRs was present in recovered Cohort 3 donors.

This rearrangement joins TRBV5-8 to TRBJ2-6, with D possibly being TRBD1 (6 bases). The TCR comes from a woman aged 18-29 years who had recovered from COVID-19. The source material was PBMCs or T cells enriched from blood (not recorded which). The CDR3 nucleotides read TGTGCCAGCAGCTTTATACAGGGAGCCTCTGGGGCCAACGTCCTGACTTTC. The encoded protein is CASSFIQGASGANVLTF.